This T cell receptor (beta chain) was obtained from a study of T-cell reconstitution after alpha-beta-depleted transplantation in children. Study-level points and caveats: There were some patients whose high TCRbeta diversity at day 60 came from surviving recipient T cells and thymic progenitors.

Using unique molecular identifiers, the investigators prepared the TCRbeta library. TCRdb analysed the PCR reads with MiXCR anew, one entry per CDR3 protein. The table lists some 460,000 distinct CDR3 sequences, about 17% of them singletons. V was pared by 5 bases and J by 10 bases, with 4 bases of the junction left unmatched. The CDR3 totals 11 residues. The germline gives CDR1 SEHNR, CDR2 FQNEAQ (reference sequence). Turning to this clonotype: Its specificity is unknown.

The TCR sequence derives from a boy younger than two who had a stem cell transplant for Wiskott-Aldrich syndrome, so the T cells may come from the graft donor. The genes are TRBV7-9 and TRBJ2-5; 7 bases are shared with TRBD1. The specimen was PBMCs, mostly from graft donor cells, collected 360 days after TCRalphabeta/CD19-depleted stem cell transplant. For the CDR3, the DNA is TGTGCCAGCAGCCGACAGGGAATCCAGTACTTC. This encodes CASSRQGIQYF.